These 31 T cell receptor beta chains originate from one sample sequenced in a study of response to subunit inactivated influenza vaccine. A single record per CDR3 protein comes from TCRdb applying MiXCR to the RT-PCR reads. The repertoire holds about 500,000 distinct CDR3 sequences, with 16% as singletons. Sample: CD4+ T cells sorted from PBMCs, taken about 24 months after vaccination. The origin of the receptors is a man aged 50 to 75 who received an inactivated influenza vaccine.

The chain joins TRBV15 to TRBJ1-5; perhaps TRBD1 as D (6 bases). V lost 9 bases and J 5 bases, leaving 20 bases between the germline ends. Germline CDR1 LNHNV, CDR2 YYDKDF (reference sequence). This CDR3 contains 15 residues. DNA of the CDR3: TGTGCCACTTCCAGGGGTGTTTCGGGTGATCAGCCCCAGCATTTT. Its translation: CATSRGVSGDQPQHF.

V usage is TRBV5-1 and J usage is TRBJ2-5, with 7 bases aligning to TRBD1. The CDR3 consists of 13 residues. V lost 4 bases and J lost 5; bases outside the gene matches: 5. Germline CDR1 SGHRS, CDR2 YFSETQ. The DNA of the CDR3 is TGCGCCAGCAGCCTTCCACAGGGGGAGACCCAGTACTTC. It is translated as CASSLPQGETQYF. The complete variable domain, with remaining parts taken from reference TRBV5-1 and TRBJ2-5, reads KAGVTQTPRYLIKTRGQQVTLSCSPISGHRSVSWYQQTPGQGLQFLFEYFSETQRNKGNFPGRFSGRQFSNSRSEMNVSTLELGDSALYLCASSLPQGETQYFGPGTRLLVL.

This clonotype was counted a few times. The gene calls are TRBV6-2 or TRBV6-3 and TRBJ2-1, with TRBD2 identical over 16 bases. Looked up from germline, CDR1 is MNHEY and CDR2 is SVGEGT. Trimming took 6 bases from V and 0 from J; bases not matched to a gene: 8. This CDR3 region has 19 residues. The CDR3 bases are TGTGCCAGCAGCCGCTCCGGGACTAGCGGGAGGGCCTCCTACAATGAGCAGTTCTTC. Translated: CASSRSGTSGRASYNEQFF.

The V call is TRBV18, the J call TRBJ2-3; 10 positions agree with TRBD1. The CDR3 runs to 18 residues. CDR1 and CDR2 (germline): KGHSH, LQKENI. V shed 3 bases and J 0 bases; nucleotides not matched to a gene: 9. CDR3 in amino acids: CASSPRTGGPSSTDTQYF. The DNA of the CDR3 is TGTGCCAGCTCACCCCGGACAGGGGGTCCCTCTAGCACAGATACGCAGTATTTT.

This clonotype was observed a few times. The rearrangement uses TRBV6-4 and TRBJ2-7; possibly TRBD2 for D (5 bases). The V end lost 8 bases, the J end lost 3 bases, and 14 bases lay between the germline ends. This CDR3 has 13 amino acids. CDR1 and CDR2 from the germline V gene are MRHNA and SNTAGT. The CDR3 DNA reads TGTGCCAGCCGCGTGAGGGATGGCTACGAGCAGTACTTC. The encoded protein is CASRVRDGYEQYF.

The rearrangement uses TRBV10-3 and TRBJ2-1, with 7 bases matching TRBD2. The CDR3 runs 12 residues. Germline CDR1 is ENHRY and CDR2 is SYGVKD. The J segment lost 5 bases and the V segment lost 10 bases, leaving 5 bases of the junction unmatched. CDR3 nucleotides: TGTGCCACCCGGACTAGTCACAATGAGCAGTTCTTC. It translates to CATRTSHNEQFF.

This clonotype was seen a handful of times. The rearrangement joins TRBV12-3 or TRBV12-4 to TRBJ2-1, with 7 bases that match TRBD2. The CDR3 length is 14 residues. The J segment lost 5 bases and the V segment lost 2 bases, leaving 3 bases of the junction unmatched. CDR3 residues: CASSLLADNNEQFF. In DNA, the CDR3 is TGTGCCAGCAGTTTACTAGCGGACAACAATGAGCAGTTCTTC.

The rearrangement joins TRBV5-1 to TRBJ2-3, with no clear D. The CDR3 is 14 residues long. CDR1 and CDR2 from the germline V gene are SGHRS and YFSETQ. V was trimmed by 0 bases and J by 2 bases, leaving 7 bases between them. DNA of the CDR3: TGCGCCAGCAGCTTGGAACAGTTCACAGATACGCAGTATTTT. This gives the protein CASSLEQFTDTQYF.

This clonotype was found a few times. The V call is TRBV14, the J call TRBJ1-1; no clear D gene. The CDR3 covers 12 residues. Germline lookup yields CDR1 SGHDN and CDR2 FVKESK. The V end lost 3 bases, the J end lost 0 bases, and 2 bases lay between the germline ends. CDR3 loop: CASSHLNTEAFF. DNA of the CDR3: TGTGCCAGCAGCCACCTGAACACTGAAGCTTTCTTT.

V usage is TRBV5-1 and J usage is TRBJ2-7; TRBD1 matches 7 bases. V gave up 3 bases and J gave up 4 bases; unmatched junction bases: 4. Germline CDR1 reads SGHRS; CDR2 reads YFSETQ. There are 13 residues in the CDR3. This CDR3 reads CASSWDSKYEQYF. The CDR3, as DNA: TGCGCCAGCAGCTGGGACAGTAAATACGAGCAGTACTTC.

At least ten counts were recorded for this clonotype. The chain carries TRBV18 and TRBJ1-6; TRBD1 matches at 8 bases. CDR3 size: 13 residues. Unmatched junction bases numbered 3, after V lost 6 bases and J lost 8 bases. Looked up from germline, CDR1 is KGHSH and CDR2 is LQKENI. CDR3 sequence (DNA): TGTGCCAGCTCTTTGGACAGGGATTCACCCCTCCACTTT. Amino acid sequence: CASSLDRDSPLHF.

Only a few counts were recorded for this clonotype. This rearrangement joins TRBV4-1 to TRBJ2-1, with D possibly matching TRBD1 (5 bases). CDR1 and CDR2 from the germline V gene are MGHRA and YSYEKL. Trimming pared 2 bases from V and 6 bases from J, leaving 8 bases between. This CDR3 spans 13 amino acids. CDR3: CASSQFTGNEQFF. In nucleotides, the CDR3 is TGCGCCAGCAGCCAATTCACAGGCAATGAGCAGTTCTTC.

This clonotype was observed a handful of times. The chain is built from TRBV24-1 and TRBJ2-1; D unclear. V was shortened by 0 bases and J by 1 base, with 6 bases between the two germline ends. The germline gives CDR1 KGHDR, CDR2 SFDVKD. There are 15 residues in the CDR3. CDR3 DNA: TGTGCCACCAGTGATTTGCGGCAGTCCTACAATGAGCAGTTCTTC. Translation gives CATSDLRQSYNEQFF.

This clonotype was observed a few times. The chain has TRBV6-1 and TRBJ1-5, with no clear D. The CDR3 is 14 residues long. Germline V CDR1 and CDR2: MNHNS, SASEGT. V lost 4 bases and J 0 bases, leaving 7 bases between the germline ends. In DNA form, the CDR3 reads TGTGCCAGCAGTGCTCAGGATAGCAATCAGCCCCAGCATTTT. Translating gives CASSAQDSNQPQHF.

In this sample, this clonotype turned up a few times. The J gene is TRBJ2-1, the V gene TRBV6-5; 9 nucleotides match TRBD2. CDR1 MNHEY and CDR2 SVGAGI come from the germline V gene. Germline trimming cut 4 bases from V and 10 bases from J; bases unmatched to any gene: 8. The CDR3 is made up of 14 amino acids. CDR3 in amino acids: CASSFSSGTHEQFF. The CDR3 DNA is TGTGCCAGCAGTTTTTCTAGCGGGACCCACGAGCAGTTCTTC.

This clonotype was seen ten or more times. This chain links TRBV5-1 with TRBJ2-2, with TRBD2 matching 7 bases. J lost 5 bases, V lost 1 base, and 5 bases had no gene match. This CDR3 is built from 15 residues. Germline loops: CDR1 SGHRS, CDR2 YFSETQ. In DNA, the CDR3 is TGCGCCAGCAGCTTGTATATTAGCGGGACCGGGGAGCTGTTTTTT. This translates into CASSLYISGTGELFF.

This clonotype came up many times. The chain employs TRBV12-3 or TRBV12-4 and TRBJ2-7; maybe TRBD2 (6 bases). The CDR3 totals 16 residues. V was pared by 0 bases and J by 2 bases, with 14 bases between. Written as DNA, the CDR3 is TGTGCCAGCAGTTTAGCGGGGGGACTGCGCACCTACGAGCAGTACTTC. Translated, it gives CASSLAGGLRTYEQYF.

This clonotype has only a few counts. The V gene is TRBV20-1, the J gene TRBJ2-7; D gene ambiguous. In germline, CDR1 is DFQATT, CDR2 SNEGSKA (reference sequence). The V and J ends lost 3 bases and 0 bases respectively, with 15 bases between them. This CDR3 contains 15 residues. CDR3 loop: CSASHGLLSSYEQYF. DNA for the CDR3: TGCAGTGCTAGTCACGGGCTGCTAAGCTCCTACGAGCAGTACTTC.

This chain uses TRBV6-5 with TRBJ2-2, with 8 nucleotides matching TRBD2. Looked up from germline, CDR1 is MNHEY and CDR2 is SVGAGI. V was pared by 2 bases and J by 7 bases, with 9 bases of the junction left unmatched. This CDR3 has 16 residues. The CDR3 sequence is CASSYRPGGQGGELFF. The CDR3 coding sequence is TGTGCCAGCAGTTACCGCCCGGGGGGGCAGGGCGGGGAGCTGTTTTTT.

The chain uses TRBV7-9 and TRBJ2-7; no definite D call. V gave up 4 bases and J gave up 1 base, with 8 bases separating them. CDR1 SEHNR and CDR2 FQNEAQ come from the germline V gene (reference sequence). The CDR3 is 13 residues long. CDR3 nucleotide sequence: TGTGCCAGCAGCTCAGACACGTCCTACGAGCAGTACTTC. Amino acids: CASSSDTSYEQYF.

This clonotype was picked up many times. This chain connects TRBV5-1 to TRBJ2-1, with D unresolved. The CDR3 has 16 residues. Germline-derived CDR1 and CDR2 are SGHRS and YFSETQ. V gave up 2 bases and J gave up 6 bases, with 18 bases separating them. The CDR3 region has the DNA TGCGCCAGCAGCTTAGCCTTGGTCGGCCCTAGCAATGAGCAGTTCTTC. It codes for CASSLALVGPSNEQFF.

This clonotype occurred many times. The rearrangement uses TRBV29-1 and TRBJ1-3, with no clear D. Trimming removed 2 bases at V and 2 bases at J, with 7 bases between. CDR1 is SQVTM and CDR2 is ANQGSEA in the germline V gene. The CDR3 has 13 residues. The CDR3: CSVETAAGNTIYF. The CDR3, as DNA: TGCAGCGTTGAAACAGCCGCTGGAAACACCATATATTTT.

Many counts were recorded for this clonotype. The rearrangement joins TRBV5-1 to TRBJ2-1; D is unresolved. The length of the CDR3 is 16 residues. Per germline, CDR1 SGHRS and CDR2 YFSETQ. The V gene lost 2 bases and the J gene lost 1 base, with 13 bases spanning the gap. In DNA form, the CDR3 reads TGCGCCAGCAGCTTACATCCGACCGGGTCCTACAATGAGCAGTTCTTC. This gives the protein CASSLHPTGSYNEQFF. The full variable domain, completed using reference TRBV5-1 and TRBJ2-1, is KAGVTQTPRYLIKTRGQQVTLSCSPISGHRSVSWYQQTPGQGLQFLFEYFSETQRNKGNFPGRFSGRQFSNSRSEMNVSTLELGDSALYLCASSLHPTGSYNEQFFGPGTRLTVL.

This clonotype was detected only once. The chain combines TRBV19 with TRBJ2-7, with unresolved D. V shed 3 bases and J shed 1 base, with 16 bases lying between them. The germline CDR1 and CDR2 sequences are LNHDA and SQIVND (reference sequence). This CDR3 is built from 16 residues. The CDR3 bases are TGTGCCAGTAGTATGTCTGGTGGTGGTCTATCCTACGAGCAGTACTTC. This codes for CASSMSGGGLSYEQYF.

This clonotype occurred a few times. The chain joins TRBV5-1 to TRBJ2-5; 7 nucleotides line up with TRBD1. The CDR3 length is 16 residues. Germline values: CDR1 SGHRS, CDR2 YFSETQ. V shed 4 bases, J shed 3 bases, and the junction held 12 bases outside the gene matches. CDR3 DNA sequence: TGCGCCAGCAGCCCCGGGACAGTAAAGGGAAAAGAGACCCAGTACTTC. This encodes CASSPGTVKGKETQYF.

The CDR3 coding sequence is TGCAGTGGGGGGGGCCATAGGTGGACAGATACGCAGTATTTT. It is translated as CSGGGHRWTDTQYF. The chain combines TRBV20-1 with TRBJ2-3; possibly TRBD2 for D (7 bases). CDR1 is DFQATT, CDR2 SNEGSKA, per germline (reference sequence). Deletions cut 7 bases from V and 3 bases from J, with 17 bases between. There are 14 residues in the CDR3.

The CDR3 here is CASRIRAGGPQNIQYF. In nucleotides, the CDR3 is TGTGCCAGCAGAATTAGGGCGGGGGGGCCCCAAAACATTCAGTACTTC. The chain has TRBV7-2 and TRBJ2-4; TRBD2 matches at 9 bases. CDR3 size: 16 residues. J gave up 5 bases and V 6 bases, and 11 bases lay outside the gene matches. Germline CDR1 SGHTA, CDR2 FQGNSA.

This chain connects TRBV7-2 to TRBJ2-2; TRBD2 agrees at 11 bases. The length of the CDR3 is 15 residues. Germline V lookup: CDR1 SGHTA, CDR2 FQGNSA. J was trimmed by 3 bases and V by 8 bases; bases with no gene match: 5. The CDR3 coding sequence is TGTGCCAGCTCGCCTAGCGGGAGGTACACCGGGGAGCTGTTTTTT. Protein: CASSPSGRYTGELFF.

V and J are TRBV3-1 and TRBJ1-1; a possible D gene is TRBD1 (6 bases). Germline CDR1 LGHDT, CDR2 YNNKEL (reference sequence). V was pared by 4 bases and J by 8 bases, with 14 bases between. The CDR3 consists of 13 residues. The CDR3 nucleotides read TGTGCCAGCAGCCTACTACAGGGAAGAGAAGCTTTCTTT. Translated: CASSLLQGREAFF.

This clonotype came up once. The chain couples TRBV28 to TRBJ2-3, with 9 positions matching TRBD2. The CDR3 spans 15 residues. Germline CDR1 reads MDHEN; CDR2 reads SYDVKM. Trimming removed 8 bases from V and 4 bases from J; junction bases left unmatched: 10. Here the CDR3 DNA reads TGTGCCAGCCCCCCCCCGGGACTAGCACCAGATACGCAGTATTTT. Translation: CASPPPGLAPDTQYF.

This clonotype was seen at least ten times. The chain joins TRBV4-1 to TRBJ2-5; 8 bases align to TRBD2. Germline V CDR1 and CDR2: MGHRA, YSYEKL. The CDR3 is 15 amino acids. V gave up 4 bases and J gave up 3 bases; unmatched junction bases: 7. The CDR3 region has the DNA TGCGCCAGCAGCCTGTCCGGGACTAGGAAAGAGACCCAGTACTTC. Translation: CASSLSGTRKETQYF.